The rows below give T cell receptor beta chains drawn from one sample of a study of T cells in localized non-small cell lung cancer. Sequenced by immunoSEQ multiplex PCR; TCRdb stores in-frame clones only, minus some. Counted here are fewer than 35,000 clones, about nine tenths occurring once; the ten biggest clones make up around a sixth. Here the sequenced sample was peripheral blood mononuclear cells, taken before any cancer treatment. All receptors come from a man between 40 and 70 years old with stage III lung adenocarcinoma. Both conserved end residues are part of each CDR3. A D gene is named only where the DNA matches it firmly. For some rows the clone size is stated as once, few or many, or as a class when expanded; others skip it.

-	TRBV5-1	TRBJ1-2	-	CASSSGGSGGYTF	TGCGCCAGCAGCTCCGGCGGGTCGGGTGGCTACACCTTC
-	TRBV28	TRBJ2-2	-	CASSFAGANTGELFF	TGTGCCAGCAGTTTCGCAGGGGCTAACACCGGGGAGCTGTTTTTT
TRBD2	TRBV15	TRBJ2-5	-	CATGTSGGASETQYF	TGTGCCACCGGGACTAGCGGGGGGGCTTCGGAGACCCAGTACTTC
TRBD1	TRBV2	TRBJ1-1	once	CATMREGAVLTEAFF	TGTGCCACCATGCGGGAGGGGGCGGTTTTAACTGAAGCTTTCTTT
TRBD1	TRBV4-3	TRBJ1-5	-	CASSPRTGGDNQPQHF	TGCGCCAGCAGCCCTCGGACAGGGGGAGACAATCAGCCCCAGCATTTT
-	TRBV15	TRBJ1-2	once	CATSRAREGVYGYTF	TGTGCCACCAGCAGGGCAAGGGAGGGCGTATATGGCTACACCTTC
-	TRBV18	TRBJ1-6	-	CASSPAGATNSPLHF	TGTGCCAGCTCACCGGCAGGGGCTACTAATTCACCCCTCCACTTT
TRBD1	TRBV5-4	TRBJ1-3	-	CASSLYGRGQGAGNTIYF	TGTGCCAGCAGCTTGTATGGACGAGGACAGGGGGCCGGAAACACCATATATTTT
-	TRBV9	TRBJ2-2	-	CASSVDSLGTGELFF	TGTGCCAGCAGCGTAGACAGCCTGGGCACCGGGGAGCTGTTTTTT
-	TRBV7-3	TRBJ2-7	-	CASSLTTGLVSEQYF	TGTGCCAGCAGCTTAACCACAGGGTTGGTGTCCGAGCAGTACTTC
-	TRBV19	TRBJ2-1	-	CASSRAGGDNEQFF	TGTGCCAGTAGTAGAGCAGGGGGGGACAATGAGCAGTTCTTC
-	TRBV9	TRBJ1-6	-	CASSAEGGRGSPLHF	TGTGCCAGCAGCGCGGAGGGGGGTAGGGGTTCACCCCTCCACTTT
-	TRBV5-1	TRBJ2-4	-	CASSPFLEADSKNIQYF	TGCGCCAGCTCCCCCTTCCTTGAGGCGGACAGCAAAAACATTCAGTACTTC
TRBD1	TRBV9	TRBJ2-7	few	CASSDPRVGTGGSEQYF	TGTGCCAGCAGCGACCCCAGAGTCGGCACAGGGGGCTCCGAGCAGTACTTC
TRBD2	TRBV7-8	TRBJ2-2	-	CASSPGTSPGELFF	TGTGCCAGCAGCCCCGGGACTAGCCCCGGGGAGCTGTTTTTT
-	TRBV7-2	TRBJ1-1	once	CASSLGAPEAFF	TGTGCCAGCAGCTTAGGAGCTCCTGAAGCTTTCTTT
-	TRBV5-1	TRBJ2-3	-	CASSLRDSRTDTQYF	TGCGCCAGCAGCTTGAGGGACTCACGCACAGATACGCAGTATTTT
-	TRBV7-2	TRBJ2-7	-	CASSLVIGSNEQYF	TGTGCCAGCAGCTTAGTCATTGGGTCCAACGAGCAGTACTTC
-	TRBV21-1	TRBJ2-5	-	CASSKLNLTGNQETQYF	TGTGCCAGCAGCAAACTAAACTTGACAGGGAACCAAGAGACCCAGTACTTC
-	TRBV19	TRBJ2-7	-	CASSIPGSYEQYF	TGTGCCAGTAGTATACCCGGGAGCTACGAGCAGTACTTC
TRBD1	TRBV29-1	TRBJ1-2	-	CSAGQGNGYTF	TGCAGCGCAGGACAGGGGAATGGCTACACCTTC
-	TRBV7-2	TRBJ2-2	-	CASSLLGSSNTGELFF	TGTGCCAGCAGCTTACTGGGGTCTTCGAACACCGGGGAGCTGTTTTTT
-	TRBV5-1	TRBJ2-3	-	CASSVTPGRHTDTQYF	TGCGCCAGCAGCGTTACCCCCGGCCGCCACACAGATACGCAGTATTTT
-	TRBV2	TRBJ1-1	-	CASSEAGSTEAFF	TGTGCCAGCAGTGAAGCGGGATCCACTGAAGCTTTCTTT
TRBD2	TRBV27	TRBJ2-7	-	CASSFAGGGAYEQYF	TGTGCCAGCAGTTTCGCGGGGGGGGGCGCCTACGAGCAGTACTTC
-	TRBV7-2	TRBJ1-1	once	CASSFSSTEAFF	TGTGCCAGCAGCTTTAGTTCCACTGAAGCTTTCTTT
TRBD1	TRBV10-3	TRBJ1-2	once	CAISRGQGGNYGYTF	TGTGCCATCAGCCGGGGACAGGGAGGTAACTATGGCTACACCTTC
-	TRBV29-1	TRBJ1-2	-	CSVGGQPGDYGYTF	TGCAGCGTTGGAGGGCAGCCCGGAGACTATGGCTACACCTTC
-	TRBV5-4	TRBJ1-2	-	CASSLALGAQGAVDGYTF	TGTGCCAGCAGCTTGGCCTTGGGGGCGCAAGGGGCGGTGGATGGCTACACCTTC
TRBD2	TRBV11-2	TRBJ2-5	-	CASSGGASGLQETQYF	TGTGCCAGCAGCGGCGGGGCTAGCGGACTCCAAGAGACCCAGTACTTC
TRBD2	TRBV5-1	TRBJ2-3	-	CATRASGDLDTQYF	TGCGCCACTCGAGCTAGCGGGGATTTAGATACGCAGTATTTT
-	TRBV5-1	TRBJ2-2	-	CASSSRYTGELFF	TGCGCCAGCAGCTCTAGATACACCGGGGAGCTGTTTTTT
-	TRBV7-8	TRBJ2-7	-	CASSHPGRDEQYF	TGTGCCAGCTCCCACCCCGGTCGCGACGAGCAGTACTTC
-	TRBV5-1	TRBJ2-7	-	CASSLVTGSSYEQYF	TGCGCCAGCAGCTTGGTGACTGGCTCATCCTACGAGCAGTACTTC
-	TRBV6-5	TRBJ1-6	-	CASRRLGDRSPLHF	TGTGCCAGCAGACGGCTTGGGGATCGGTCACCCCTCCACTTT
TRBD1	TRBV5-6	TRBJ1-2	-	CASSFGTGGINTF	TGTGCCAGCAGCTTTGGGACAGGGGGTATAAACACCTTC
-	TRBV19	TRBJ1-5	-	CASSIRDGFNQPQHF	TGTGCCAGTAGTATTAGGGACGGTTTCAATCAGCCCCAGCATTTT
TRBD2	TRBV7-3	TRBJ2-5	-	CASRASGGQQETQYF	TGTGCCAGCAGGGCTAGCGGGGGACAACAAGAGACCCAGTACTTC
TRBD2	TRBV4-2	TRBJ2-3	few	CASSHGSGGSDTQYF	TGTGCCAGCAGCCATGGATCGGGGGGATCCGATACGCAGTATTTT
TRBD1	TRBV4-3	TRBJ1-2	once	CASSQGTGNNYGYTF	TGCGCCAGCAGCCAAGGGACAGGGAATAACTATGGCTACACCTTC
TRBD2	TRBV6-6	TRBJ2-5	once	CASSSNPGLAEETQYF	TGTGCCAGCAGTTCAAATCCGGGACTAGCGGAGGAGACCCAGTACTTC
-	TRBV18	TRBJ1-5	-	CASSPNRNSNQPQHF	TGTGCCAGCTCACCAAACAGGAATAGCAATCAGCCCCAGCATTTT
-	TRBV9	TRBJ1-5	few	CASGSGSGNQPQHF	TGTGCCAGCGGATCAGGGTCGGGCAATCAGCCCCAGCATTTT
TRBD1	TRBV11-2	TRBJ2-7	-	CASSPGTDLTREQYF	TGTGCCAGCAGCCCAGGGACAGATCTGACTCGGGAGCAGTACTTC
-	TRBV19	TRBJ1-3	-	CASRRPGSSGNTIYF	TGTGCCAGTAGGAGGCCGGGGAGCTCTGGAAACACCATATATTTT
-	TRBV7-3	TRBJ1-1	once	CASSTRAGTEAFF	TGTGCCAGCAGCACCCGGGCTGGCACTGAAGCTTTCTTT
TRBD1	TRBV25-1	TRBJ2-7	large	CASSDTGDYEQYF	TGTGCCAGCAGTGATACAGGGGATTACGAGCAGTACTTC
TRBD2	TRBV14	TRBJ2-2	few	CASSPGTRGGELFF	TGTGCCAGCAGCCCCGGGACTAGGGGCGGGGAGCTGTTTTTT
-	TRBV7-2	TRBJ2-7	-	CASSYQETYEQYF	TGTGCCAGCAGCTATCAGGAAACCTACGAGCAGTACTTC
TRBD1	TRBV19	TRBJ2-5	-	CASSTQGEPPETQYF	TGTGCCAGTAGTACCCAGGGGGAACCTCCAGAGACCCAGTACTTC
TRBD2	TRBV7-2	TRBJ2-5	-	CASRASGGIQETQYF	TGTGCCAGCAGGGCTAGCGGGGGAATACAAGAGACCCAGTACTTC
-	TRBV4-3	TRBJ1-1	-	CASSPSGRGMAEAFF	TGCGCCAGCAGCCCCTCCGGGCGGGGGATGGCTGAAGCTTTCTTT
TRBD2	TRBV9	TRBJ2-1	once	CASSELAGDLLVPKYNEQFF	TGTGCCAGCAGTGAGTTGGCGGGGGACCTCCTAGTTCCCAAATACAATGAGCAGTTCTTC
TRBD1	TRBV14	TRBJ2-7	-	CASSQAWPGQGYEQYF	TGTGCCAGCAGCCAGGCCTGGCCGGGACAGGGATACGAGCAGTACTTC